Below, 16 T cell receptor beta chains from the same sample are listed, as sequenced in a study of cytomegalovirus exposure and HLA in healthy donors. The PCR had 60 Vbeta and 13 Jbeta primers. Sequencing used immunoSEQ multiplex PCR; TCRdb keeps in-frame clones, though not all of them. This sample yields 100,000 to 150,000 clones, of which over 80% are seen a single time; around 18% belongs to the top ten. The sequencing input was PBMCs. These receptors were taken from a young man in good health and CMV-seropositive.

This clone was seen more than once but under ten times. The chain employs TRBV30 and TRBJ1-1, with TRBD1 matching over 8 bases. Germline V gene lookup returns CDR1 GTSNPN and CDR2 SVGIG (reference sequence). V was clipped by 0 bases and J by 4 bases; unmatched bases: 4. The CDR3 is made up of 14 amino acids. Here the CDR3 DNA reads TGTGCCTGGAGTGTAGGACAGGGCAGCACTGAAGCTTTCTTT. Protein sequence: CAWSVGQGSTEAFF.

This chain joins TRBV7-3 and TRBJ2-2; 7 bases map to TRBD2. Germline V CDR1 and CDR2: SGHTA, FQGTGA. The CDR3 contains 15 residues. V gave up 2 bases and J gave up 0 bases; unmatched junction bases: 0. The CDR3 reads CASSLAGANTGELFF. CDR3 coding DNA: TGTGCCAGCAGCTTAGCGGGGGCGAACACCGGGGAGCTGTTTTTT.

V and J are TRBV28 and TRBJ1-1; D is possibly TRBD1 (5 bases). This CDR3 region has 14 residues. In germline, CDR1 is MDHEN, CDR2 SYDVKM. The V end was cut by 3 bases, the J end by 0 bases, with 8 bases between. CDR3: CASSFRGMNTEAFF. The CDR3 nucleotides are TGTGCCAGCAGTTTCCGGGGGATGAACACTGAAGCTTTCTTT.

CDR3 coding DNA: TGTGCCAGCAGGCCGATAGGGACAGGGGGCTTCGAGCAGTACTTC. It encodes CASRPIGTGGFEQYF. The rearrangement uses TRBV2 and TRBJ2-5, with 12 bases lining up with TRBD1. The assigned J gene may be wrong: the sequence end matches TRBJ2-7 better. The CDR3 spans 15 residues. Per the germline V gene, CDR1 is SNHLY and CDR2 is FYNNEI.

The chain uses TRBV6-1 and TRBJ2-2; D not certain. V lost 6 bases to trimming and J lost 0 bases, with 11 bases between them. The germline gives CDR1 MNHNS, CDR2 SASEGT. This CDR3 comprises 15 residues. DNA for the CDR3: TGTGCCAGCAGCCAACAGATTGCGAACACCGGGGAGCTGTTTTTT. It encodes CASSQQIANTGELFF.

V usage is TRBV6-1 and J usage is TRBJ1-5; D perhaps matches TRBD1 (5 bases). Trimming took off 4 bases at V and 4 bases at J, with 11 bases between the two ends. CDR3 length equals 14 residues. Germline values: CDR1 MNHNS, CDR2 SASEGT. CDR3 DNA sequence: TGTGCCAGCAGTGGGGGCCGAGAAAATCAGCCCCAGCATTTT. This gives the protein CASSGGRENQPQHF.

This clone was found a few times. The V and J genes are TRBV7-3 and TRBJ2-2; no firm D call. Trimming removed 5 bases from V and 4 bases from J, with 8 bases in between. Germline V gene data show CDR1 as SGHTA and CDR2 as FQGTGA. The CDR3 loop spans 13 amino acids. CDR3 sequence (DNA): TGTGCCAGCAGCCACTCGGTCACCGGGGAGCTGTTTTTT. It specifies CASSHSVTGELFF.

The J gene is TRBJ1-4, the V gene TRBV2; TRBD1 aligns across 7 bases. Trimming at V came to 3 bases and at J to 4 bases, leaving 5 bases not matched to a gene. The CDR3 has 15 amino acids. Germline V lookup: CDR1 SNHLY, CDR2 FYNNEI. The CDR3 protein is CASSEPGTDNEKLFF. In DNA form, the CDR3 reads TGTGCCAGCAGTGAGCCCGGGACAGATAATGAAAAACTGTTTTTT.

There are a few counts of this clone. This chain connects TRBV4-1 to TRBJ1-1; no definite D call. Trimming took off 0 bases at V and 5 bases at J, with 7 bases between the two ends. Germline V CDR1 and CDR2: MGHRA, YSYEKL. CDR3 length: 13 residues. DNA for the CDR3: TGCGCCAGCAGCCAAGATTTCCGTACTGAAGCTTTCTTT. Amino acids: CASSQDFRTEAFF.

This clone was seen a handful of times. V and J are TRBV7-2 and TRBJ2-7, with 9 bases aligning to TRBD2. Germline trimming cut 5 bases from V and 0 bases from J; bases unmatched to any gene: 2. Germline lookup yields CDR1 SGHTA and CDR2 FQGNSA. The CDR3 has 14 residues. The CDR3 DNA reads TGTGCCAGCAGCGCGACTAGCGGCTCCTACGAGCAGTACTTC. It specifies CASSATSGSYEQYF.

The chain has TRBV5-1 and TRBJ2-3; weak D call: TRBD1 (6 bases). This CDR3 contains 15 residues. V dropped 4 bases and J dropped 2 bases, with 14 bases sitting between them. CDR1 is SGHRS and CDR2 is YFSETQ in the germline V gene. The CDR3 DNA follows: TGCGCCAGCAGCGGTTGGGACAAATCCACAGATACGCAGTATTTT. Its translation is CASSGWDKSTDTQYF.

The V and J genes are TRBV7-2 and TRBJ1-1, with D possibly being TRBD1 (6 bases). CDR3 length: 13 residues. Trimming took off 6 bases at V and 1 base at J, with 9 bases between the two ends. The V gene's germline CDR1 is SGHTA and CDR2 FQGNSA. The CDR3 here is CASRETGNTEAFF. CDR3 coding DNA: TGTGCCAGCAGGGAGACAGGGAACACTGAAGCTTTCTTT.

This chain joins TRBV4-1 and TRBJ1-5; 9 nucleotides line up with TRBD1. Trimming at V came to 1 base and at J to 6 bases, leaving 4 bases not matched to a gene. The CDR3 contains 15 residues. Per the germline V gene, CDR1 is MGHRA and CDR2 is YSYEKL. The DNA for the CDR3 is TGCGCCAGCAGCCAAGGGGGACAGGGCAGTCAGCCCCAGCATTTT. Translated: CASSQGGQGSQPQHF.

The chain employs TRBV23-1 and TRBJ1-6; no firm D call. TRBV23-1 is an ORF, and what it does is uncertain. The V end lost 1 base, the J end lost 10 bases, and 8 bases lay between the germline ends. This CDR3 contains 13 residues. CDR3 nucleotide sequence: TGCGCCAGCAGTCAATTGGGCGAATCACCCCTCCACTTT. It codes for CASSQLGESPLHF.

This clone was detected only a few times. The J gene is TRBJ2-1, the V gene TRBV6-6, with D tentatively TRBD1 (5 bases). The germline V gene encodes CDR1 MNHNY and CDR2 SVGAGI (reference sequence). This CDR3 spans 12 amino acids. With 4 bases removed from V and 10 bases from J, the gap between germline ends came to 11 bases. The CDR3 reads CASSLTGQEQFF. The CDR3 DNA follows: TGTGCCAGCAGTTTGACCGGACAAGAGCAGTTCTTC.

The chain is built from TRBV6-5 and TRBJ1-6, with 8 bases lining up with TRBD1. CDR3 size: 13 residues. Trimming took 7 bases from V and 8 from J; bases not matched to a gene: 4. CDR1 MNHEY and CDR2 SVGAGI come from the germline V gene. The CDR3 region has the DNA TGTGCCAGCAAACTACAGGGGGATTCACCCCTCCACTTT. Translated, it gives CASKLQGDSPLHF.